These 15 T cell receptor beta chains share one sample of origin, sequenced in a study of cytomegalovirus exposure and HLA in healthy donors. With 60 Vbeta and 13 Jbeta primers, the PCR was carried out. Sequencing used immunoSEQ multiplex PCR; TCRdb keeps in-frame clones, though not all of them. The profile shows about 190,000 clones, around 83% of them singletons. Sequencing was done on a sample of PBMCs. The receptors stem from a woman in her late teens or twenties in good health and CMV-seronegative.

This chain links TRBV6-5 with TRBJ2-3, with D tentatively TRBD1 (6 bases). Per germline, CDR1 MNHEY and CDR2 SVGAGI. V dropped 5 bases and J dropped 3 bases, with 12 bases sitting between them. The CDR3 consists of 14 residues. The CDR3 bases are TGTGCCAGCAGTACCCTCAGGGGTACAGATACGCAGTATTTT. Encoded protein: CASSTLRGTDTQYF.

The chain recombines TRBV5-1 with TRBJ2-3; the match to TRBD2 covers 9 bases. This CDR3 comprises 18 residues. Looked up from germline, CDR1 is SGHRS and CDR2 is YFSETQ. V lost 0 bases and J lost 6; bases outside the gene matches: 14. In DNA, the CDR3 is TGCGCCAGCAGCTTGGAAGTCGGTAGCGGGAGAGTGGCGGATACGCAGTATTTT. Encoded protein: CASSLEVGSGRVADTQYF.

The gene calls are TRBV19 and TRBJ2-7, with D tentatively TRBD2 (6 bases). This CDR3 is 15 amino acids long. The V end lost 3 bases, the J end lost 2 bases, and 14 bases lay between the germline ends. Germline V lookup: CDR1 LNHDA, CDR2 SQIVND (reference sequence). CDR3 region: CASSIRSGDTYEQYF. The DNA for the CDR3 is TGTGCCAGTAGTATTCGATCGGGGGATACCTACGAGCAGTACTTC.

V and J are TRBV27 and TRBJ1-4, with D hard to call. Trimming shortened V by 8 bases and J by 6 bases, and 16 bases separated the two germline ends. The CDR3 loop spans 14 amino acids. Germline assignment: CDR1 MNHEY and CDR2 SMNVEV (reference sequence). The CDR3 region is CASGYRERDEKLFF. CDR3 bases: TGTGCCAGCGGGTACAGAGAGAGAGATGAAAAACTGTTTTTT.

This clone was recorded once. The V gene is TRBV2, the J gene TRBJ2-7; possibly TRBD2 for D (5 bases). This CDR3 comprises 14 residues. The V and J ends lost 6 bases and 4 bases respectively, with 16 bases between them. Per germline, CDR1 SNHLY and CDR2 FYNNEI. This CDR3 reads CASRITGWWYEQYF. CDR3 DNA: TGTGCCAGCAGGATCACGGGGTGGTGGTACGAGCAGTACTTC.

The gene calls are TRBV30 and TRBJ2-1; 8 positions agree with TRBD1. The CDR3 consists of 17 residues. Trimming removed 4 bases from V and 2 bases from J; junction bases left unmatched: 13. CDR1 GTSNPN and CDR2 SVGIG come from the germline V gene (reference sequence). The CDR3 loop reads CAWTDRRGRGPYNEQFF. The CDR3 nucleotides are TGTGCCTGGACCGACAGGCGGGGCAGGGGGCCCTACAATGAGCAGTTCTTC.

CDR3 region: CASSRTGFGNQPQHF. CDR3 in DNA: TGTGCCAGCAGCAGGACAGGGTTCGGCAATCAGCCCCAGCATTTT. The chain is built from TRBV5-6 and TRBJ1-5, with TRBD1 matching over 8 bases. Germline assignment: CDR1 SGHDT and CDR2 YYEEEE. With 4 bases clipped from V and 2 bases from J, the junction kept 5 bases outside the gene matches. This CDR3 contains 15 residues.

This clone was counted only a few times. This rearrangement joins TRBV30 to TRBJ1-5; 9 positions match TRBD1. V lost 4 bases to trimming and J lost 4 bases; unmatched junction nucleotides: 2. There are 13 residues in the CDR3. From germline, CDR1 is GTSNPN and CDR2 SVGIG (reference sequence). The chain's CDR3 is CAWNGQGNQPQHF. As DNA, the CDR3 is TGTGCCTGGAACGGACAGGGGAATCAGCCCCAGCATTTT.

The chain joins TRBV7-8 to TRBJ2-5, with a possible D match to TRBD2 (6 bases). CDR1 is SGHVS and CDR2 is FQNEAQ in the germline V gene. The CDR3 totals 13 residues. V was shortened by 3 bases and J by 4 bases, with 9 bases between the two germline ends. The CDR3 sequence: CASSFAGRETQYF. CDR3 DNA: TGTGCCAGCAGCTTTGCGGGGAGAGAGACCCAGTACTTC.

J is TRBJ2-7 and V is TRBV27; 14 bases align to TRBD2. The ends lost 5 bases at V and 3 bases at J; junction bases unmatched: 6. The germline gives CDR1 MNHEY, CDR2 SMNVEV (reference sequence). This CDR3 region has 16 residues. The CDR3 is CASSLTSGRAFYEQYF. The CDR3 bases are TGTGCCAGCAGTCTGACTAGCGGGAGGGCTTTCTACGAGCAGTACTTC.

CDR3 in amino acids: CASIPPGSTGLGQFF. DNA of the CDR3: TGTGCCAGCATCCCCCCGGGCTCCACGGGGTTAGGGCAGTTCTTC. The rearrangement links TRBV28 to TRBJ2-1, with D perhaps TRBD2 (5 bases). Germline V CDR1 and CDR2: MDHEN, SYDVKM. Trimming took off 7 bases at V and 12 bases at J, with 25 bases between the two ends. The CDR3 is 15 amino acids.

The CDR3 bases are TGTGCCAGCAACGAACAGGGGACGGGGGAGACCCAGTACTTC. It specifies CASNEQGTGETQYF. The chain links TRBV9 to TRBJ2-5, with 7 bases lining up with TRBD1. The V gene's germline CDR1 is SGDLS and CDR2 YYNGEE. V shed 6 bases, J shed 5 bases, and the junction held 10 bases outside the gene matches. The CDR3 has 14 residues.

CDR3 sequence reads: CASSPHPDTQYF. Written as DNA, the CDR3 is TGTGCCAGCAGTCCCCATCCAGATACGCAGTATTTT. The rearrangement joins TRBV27 to TRBJ2-3; the D is unclear. CDR1 is MNHEY and CDR2 is SMNVEV in the germline V gene (reference sequence). This CDR3 is 12 amino acids long. V was shortened by 5 bases and J by 4 bases, with 7 bases between the two germline ends.

This clone has a handful of counts. J is TRBJ1-1 and V is TRBV6-5; TRBD1 agrees at 8 bases. CDR3 length: 12 amino acids. The junction had 2 bases not matched to a gene; V was cut back by 4 bases and J by 7 bases. Germline V gene data show CDR1 as MNHEY and CDR2 as SVGAGI. The CDR3 region has the DNA TGTGCCAGCAGTTCTGGACAGGGTGAAGCTTTCTTT. This gives the protein CASSSGQGEAFF.

In regard to this clone: Other DNA sequences in this specimen translate into the identical CDR3. The chain joins TRBV6-1 to TRBJ2-7; TRBD2 might be the D (6 bases). CDR1 and CDR2 from the germline V gene are MNHNS and SASEGT. This CDR3 contains 13 residues. V gave up 3 bases and J gave up 0 bases, with 6 bases separating them. CDR3 nucleotide sequence: TGTGCCAGCAGTGAGGGGGGCTCCTACGAGCAGTACTTC. This encodes CASSEGGSYEQYF.